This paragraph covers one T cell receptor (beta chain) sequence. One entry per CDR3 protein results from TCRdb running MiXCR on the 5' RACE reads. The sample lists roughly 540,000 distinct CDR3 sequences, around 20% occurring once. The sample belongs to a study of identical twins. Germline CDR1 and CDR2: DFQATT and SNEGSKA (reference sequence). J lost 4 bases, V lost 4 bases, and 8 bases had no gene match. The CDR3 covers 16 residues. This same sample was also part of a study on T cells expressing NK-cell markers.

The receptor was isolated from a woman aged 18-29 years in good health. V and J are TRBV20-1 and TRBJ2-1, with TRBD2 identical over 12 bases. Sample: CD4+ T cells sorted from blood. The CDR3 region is CSANPLAGGRYNEQFF. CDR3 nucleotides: TGCAGTGCTAACCCTCTAGCGGGGGGGAGGTACAATGAGCAGTTCTTC.